This paragraph reports one T cell receptor beta chain. These data are taken from a study of OX40 agonist ivuxolimab in advanced cancers. The CDR3 is 16 residues long. Germline CDR1 and CDR2: KGHSH and LQKENI. The V gene lost 1 base and the J gene lost 4 bases, with 16 bases spanning the gap. Assay: immunoSEQ multiplex PCR; the TCRdb copy retains only in-frame clones and omits some. The sample includes some 74,000 clones, approximately 89% of them seen just once. This receptor was taken from an adult with an advanced solid tumor such as melanoma, head and neck, liver or kidney cancer. The V call is TRBV18, the J call TRBJ1-2, with D possibly matching TRBD1 (5 bases). This specimen was CD4+ or CD8+ T cells sorted from blood, taken in a trial of the OX40 agonist ivuxolimab. CDR3 sequence: CASSPLTGQGLYGYTF. DNA for the CDR3: TGTGCCAGCTCACCACTTACAGGCCAAGGGCTCTATGGCTACACCTTC.